These 6 T cell receptor beta chains were sequenced from one sample in a study of cytomegalovirus exposure and HLA in healthy donors (dated by TCRdb to 2015 to 2018). The library relied on the immunoSEQ multiplex PCR assay. For the multiplex PCR, a mixture combining 60 forward primers for TCR Vbeta segments and 13 reverse primers for TCR Jbeta segments was used. Entries here come from immuneACCESS through TCRdb and include only in-frame sequences with V and J called. Some clones fail to appear in such tables; in the studies checked, an unresolved V gene covers under half of the shortfall, and the cause of the remainder is unknown. The sample profile shows around 90,000 clones; about 89% of them were found once. Together, the top ten hold around a tenth of the sample. Sample: PBMCs. All receptors derive from a man younger than 40 in good health and CMV-seropositive.

V usage is TRBV30 and J usage is TRBJ1-6, with D possibly TRBD1 on 6 matching bases. The CDR3 has 14 residues. Germline V CDR1 and CDR2: GTSNPN, SVGIG (reference sequence). V lost 7 bases and J lost 7, with 17 bases in between. The CDR3 coding sequence is TGTGCCTACCGGGACATTAGGGAGAATTCACCCCTCCACTTT. Residues: CAYRDIRENSPLHF.

The V and J genes are TRBV7-8 and TRBJ2-1, with D perhaps matching TRBD2 (6 bases). The CDR3 sequence is 16 residues long. V was trimmed by 0 bases and J by 4 bases, leaving 13 bases between them. Germline-derived CDR1 and CDR2 are SGHVS and FQNEAQ. CDR3: CASSLAFGRDYNEQFF. CDR3 DNA sequence: TGTGCCAGCAGCTTAGCTTTCGGGCGGGATTACAATGAGCAGTTCTTC. Drawing the rest from reference TRBV7-8 and TRBJ2-1, the complete variable domain is GAGVSQSPRYKVAKRGQDVALRCDPISGHVSLFWYQQALGQGPEFLTYFQNEAQLDKSGLPSDRFFAERPEGSVSTLKIQRTQQEDSAVYLCASSLAFGRDYNEQFFGPGTRLTVL.

The genes are TRBV11-3 and TRBJ2-3; the D gene is possibly TRBD2 (5 bases). The germline V and J ends were trimmed by 1 base and 3 bases, with 8 bases remaining between them. The CDR3 is made up of 14 amino acids. Germline V gives CDR1 SGHNT, CDR2 YENEEA. CDR3 bases: TGTGCCAGCAGCTTAGGAGGGATTACAGATACGCAGTATTTT. Its protein product is CASSLGGITDTQYF.

The chain recombines TRBV10-3 with TRBJ2-7; 9 bases are a match to TRBD2. The junction had 7 bases not matched to a gene; V was cut back by 0 bases and J by 7 bases. CDR1 ENHRY and CDR2 SYGVKD come from the germline V gene. The CDR3 has 15 residues. The CDR3 is CAISESAGGPGEQYF. The DNA of the CDR3 is TGTGCCATCAGTGAGTCCGCGGGAGGGCCTGGGGAGCAGTACTTC.

V gene TRBV6-6 combines with J gene TRBJ1-1, with D perhaps matching TRBD1 (5 bases). CDR3 length: 15 amino acids. V was shortened by 0 bases and J by 3 bases, with 11 bases between the two germline ends. Germline V gives CDR1 MNHNY, CDR2 SVGAGI (reference sequence). The CDR3 nucleotides read TGTGCCAGCAGTTACTCGAGTAGGGGTGACACTGAAGCTTTCTTT. It specifies CASSYSSRGDTEAFF.

The genes are TRBV5-1 and TRBJ2-4, with 7 bases lining up with TRBD1. This CDR3 is 14 amino acids long. Germline V gene data show CDR1 as SGHRS and CDR2 as YFSETQ. Trimming removed 0 bases from V and 7 bases from J; junction bases left unmatched: 4. CDR3 amino acids: CASSLDTGENIQYF. The CDR3 DNA follows: TGCGCCAGCAGCTTGGACACAGGGGAGAACATTCAGTACTTC.